A selection of T cell receptor beta chains follows, all from one sample in a study of T cell responses to AZD1222 COVID-19 vaccine. The protocol was immunoSEQ multiplex PCR, while the TCRdb copy is restricted to in-frame clones and leaves out a portion. The data contain roughly 150,000 clones, around 87% of them singletons. The sequencing used peripheral blood, collected 28 days after the second AZD1222 dose. The receptor source for this set is an adult who received the AZD1222 COVID-19 vaccine. Each CDR3 is given with its conserved first and last residue. A D gene is named only where the DNA matches it firmly. Clone size is stated in some rows and not others, as once, few, many or a class when expanded.

clone_size: NA; j_call: TRBJ2-1; v_call: TRBV4-2; d_call: NA; cdr3_nt: TGTGCCAGCCGGACTGAATTAAGCTCCTACAATGAGCAGTTCTTC; cdr3_aa: CASRTELSSYNEQFF
clone_size: NA; j_call: TRBJ2-4; v_call: TRBV7-8; d_call: NA; cdr3_nt: TGTGCCAGCAGCTTAGTAGTAGCGGACTCTCGCCTAGCCAAAAACATTCAGTACTTC; cdr3_aa: CASSLVVADSRLAKNIQYF
clone_size: NA; j_call: TRBJ1-4; v_call: TRBV7-8; d_call: TRBD1; cdr3_nt: TGTGCCAGCAGCGCTGGACAGGGATGGGGTGAAAAACTGTTTTTT; cdr3_aa: CASSAGQGWGEKLFF
clone_size: NA; j_call: TRBJ2-1; v_call: TRBV9; d_call: TRBD2; cdr3_nt: TGTGCCAGCAGCGCCCCCGGGACTAGCGGGTTCAATGAGCAGTTCTTC; cdr3_aa: CASSAPGTSGFNEQFF
clone_size: NA; j_call: TRBJ1-1; v_call: TRBV28; d_call: NA; cdr3_nt: TGTGCCAGCACCTCTGGGGGCGAGGGGAACACTGAAGCTTTCTTT; cdr3_aa: CASTSGGEGNTEAFF
clone_size: NA; j_call: TRBJ2-7; v_call: TRBV19; d_call: NA; cdr3_nt: TGTGCCAGTAGTATAGCGGGTACGGGAGCGGCTTCCTACGAGCAGTACTTC; cdr3_aa: CASSIAGTGAASYEQYF
clone_size: NA; j_call: TRBJ1-1; v_call: TRBV19; d_call: NA; cdr3_nt: TGTGCCAGTAGTACCGCCAGTCAGGGGAACACTGAAGCTTTCTTT; cdr3_aa: CASSTASQGNTEAFF
clone_size: NA; j_call: TRBJ1-5; v_call: TRBV19; d_call: NA; cdr3_nt: TGTGCCAGTAGCTTACCCGACAGACCTAGTAGCAATCAGCCCCAGCATTTT; cdr3_aa: CASSLPDRPSSNQPQHF
clone_size: NA; j_call: TRBJ2-2; v_call: TRBV7-9; d_call: NA; cdr3_nt: TGTGCCAGCAGCTCCCAGATGACCGGGGAGCTGTTTTTT; cdr3_aa: CASSSQMTGELFF
clone_size: once; j_call: TRBJ1-3; v_call: TRBV5-1; d_call: NA; cdr3_nt: TGCGCCAGCAGCTTGGACGGGAGTCCTGGAAACACCATATATTTT; cdr3_aa: CASSLDGSPGNTIYF
clone_size: NA; j_call: TRBJ2-3; v_call: TRBV27; d_call: TRBD2; cdr3_nt: TGTGCCAGCAGTTTATTCCGCGGGAGCATCACAGATACGCAGTATTTT; cdr3_aa: CASSLFRGSITDTQYF
clone_size: NA; j_call: TRBJ2-7; v_call: TRBV27; d_call: NA; cdr3_nt: TGTGCCAGCAGTTTCGGACGGACCTACGAGCAGTACTTC; cdr3_aa: CASSFGRTYEQYF
clone_size: NA; j_call: TRBJ1-3; v_call: TRBV11-2; d_call: NA; cdr3_nt: TGTGCCAGCAGCCCCATGGACAGTCTAGGAAACACCATATATTTT; cdr3_aa: CASSPMDSLGNTIYF
clone_size: NA; j_call: TRBJ1-4; v_call: TRBV5-1; d_call: NA; cdr3_nt: TGCGCCAGCAATGGAGTAGGGGGGCTGTTTTTT; cdr3_aa: CASNGVGGLFF